Detailed here is one T cell receptor (beta chain). There is no known antigen for this receptor. Base qualities are not recorded, but no much larger clone differs from it by a single base. The CDR3 runs 14 residues from the cysteine to the phenylalanine. CDR3 DNA is the only sequence kept; it has 42 bases, read in frame from the first base. In the germline V gene (reference sequence), CDR1 corresponds to LNHDA and CDR2 to SQIVND. At the junction V is shortened by 8 bases and J by 4 bases, with 14 bases in between. The data stem from a study of blood T cell repertoires in COVID-19 (dated by TCRdb to about 2020). Looking at the study overall: The collaborator samples originated in the United States, Italy and Spain and spanned the acute and convalescent phases of COVID-19. The prospective study material was composed of cDNA or gDNA derived from T cells, B-cell-depleted T cells, or PBMCs. The dataset comprised deeply sampled blood TCRbeta repertoires from subjects exposed to, actively infected with, or recovered from COVID-19. The repertoires were released in a freely available public database meant as a resource for research on the immune response to SARS-CoV-2. The samples were drawn from the first 160 participants of the ongoing ImmuneRACE study and from 1,254 subjects provided by 6 global collaborators. Nearly every sample came with metadata listing a de-identified subject ID, COVID-19 status, age in years and sex. Where available, HLA class I and class II types were taken from metadata supplied by the sample provider and were not determined by assay-based typing. General study outcomes and caveats: Clinical and demographic metadata were provided uncurated, with the amount varying by source and participant.

Participants in the prospective study were aged roughly 18 to 100 years, lived in 20 to 25 United States geographic areas, and enrolled through a virtual design. In the prospective study, participants were assigned to cohorts based on the clinical history participants reported in a screening survey and a study questionnaire. ImmuneRACE Cohort 3 recovered participants were defined by two consecutive negative NP/OP PCR tests, healthcare professional clearance, or symptom resolution. Each participant in the prospective study had whole blood, serum and a nasopharyngeal or oropharyngeal swab collected by mobile phlebotomists. Over a roughly two-month period, participants in the prospective study had the option of providing additional blood draws and questionnaires. Before DNA extraction, blood samples from the prospective study were shipped at room temperature or frozen. The immunoSEQ Assay, a bias-controlled multiplex PCR, was used to amplify TCRbeta CDR3 regions from genomic DNA. The source study handled its data this way. The number of nucleated cells in each sample was estimated from the amplification of reference gene primers within the assay. To quantify the absolute abundance of each unique TCRbeta CDR3 rearrangement, sequence reads were collapsed and filtered. Productive Simpson clonality was computed per sample as the square root of Simpson's diversity index over productive rearrangements. TCRdb obtained this table from immuneACCESS and retained in-frame rearrangements with V and J assigned. These tables miss some clones; where compared with another copy, unresolved V genes account for less than half of the shortfall, and the remainder is unexplained. That table supplies the V and J calls and clone size; D and trimming were determined from the DNA. This sample holds some 490,000 clones; 70% to 90% were observed only once. The ten most abundant clones make up more than 7.5% of the sample.

The clonotype comes from a woman aged 55-75 years who had recovered from COVID-19. Sequencing was performed on PBMCs or T cells enriched from blood (not recorded which). The rearranged segments are TRBV19 and TRBJ2-2; the D segment could be TRBD2, given 6 matching bases. The CDR3 protein sequence reads: CASQKSGVTGELFF. The DNA is TGTGCCAGTCAAAAATCGGGGGTCACCGGGGAGCTGTTTTTT.